A single sample gave rise to the 3 T cell receptor beta chains below, sequenced in a study of graft-versus-host responses after intestinal transplantation. Produced via immunoSEQ multiplex PCR; TCRdb's table is partial and in-frame only. The sample gives 7,000 to 10,000 clones, roughly 29% of which show up once; approximately 5% is in the top ten. The sequences come from alloreactive CD4+ T cells from a mixed lymphocyte reaction culture, collected before intestinal transplant. The subset was: CFSE-low proliferating T cells sorted from roughly 6-day pre-transplant mixed lymphocyte reaction (GvH or HvG direction). All receptors come from a human patient who received an intestinal transplant.

V usage is TRBV6-6 and J usage is TRBJ2-3; 9 bases match TRBD1. The V gene end was trimmed by 5 bases and the J gene end by 1 base; junction bases not matched to a gene: 4. This CDR3 is built from 15 residues. Germline CDR1 MNHNY, CDR2 SVGAGI (reference sequence). The CDR3 sequence is CASSPRDRGTDTQYF. Written as DNA, the CDR3 is TGTGCCAGCAGTCCCCGGGACAGGGGCACAGATACGCAGTATTTT.

By share of the sample, this clone is medium-sized. This chain connects TRBV19 to TRBJ1-5; 10 bases align to TRBD1. Looked up from germline, CDR1 is LNHDA and CDR2 is SQIVND (reference sequence). The CDR3 contains 15 residues. V dropped 3 bases and J dropped 4; count of bases not matched to a gene: 3. CDR3 amino acids: CASSMRQGANQPQHF. CDR3 DNA: TGTGCCAGTAGTATGCGACAGGGGGCGAATCAGCCCCAGCATTTT.

CDR3 amino acids: CAISDSGGRGTDTQYF. The CDR3 DNA is TGTGCCATCAGTGACTCGGGAGGGCGGGGCACAGATACGCAGTATTTT. The V call is TRBV10-3, the J call TRBJ2-3; 8 bases match TRBD2. The CDR3 is made up of 16 amino acids. Germline trimming cut 3 bases from V and 1 base from J; bases unmatched to any gene: 6. The V gene's germline CDR1 is ENHRY and CDR2 SYGVKD.